This T cell receptor beta chain was captured in a study of blood T cell repertoires in COVID-19. The germline V and J ends were trimmed by 2 bases and 6 bases, with 10 bases remaining between them. CDR1 is LGHDT and CDR2 is YNNKEL in the germline V gene (reference sequence). The CDR3 loop spans 14 amino acids. The data were produced by immunoSEQ multiplex PCR, yet TCRdb's version contains in-frame clones alone and is incomplete. The sample shows almost 70,000 clones, approximately 88% of them seen only once. The receptor was derived from a woman between 65 and 79 years old with acute or convalescent COVID-19. The sequenced sample was peripheral blood. This chain joins TRBV3-1 (or the pseudogene TRBV3-2) and TRBJ1-4, with D uncertain. Written as DNA, the CDR3 is TGTGCCAGCAGCCAATACAGCCTTGATGAAAAACTGTTTTTT. Translated: CASSQYSLDEKLFF.